The rows below give T cell receptor beta chains drawn from one sample of a study of blood T cell repertoires in COVID-19. Using immunoSEQ multiplex PCR, the repertoire was profiled, and TCRdb retains in-frame clones only, with some absent. The table records approximately 170,000 clones, less than 90% of them present only once. Source material: peripheral blood. The receptor source for this set is a woman aged 55-70 years with COVID-19, enrolled during active disease. Both conserved end residues are part of each CDR3. D genes are given only for firm matches. Not all rows give a size; the values are once, few, many and, for expanded clones, a class.

D: .
V: TRBV4-3
J: TRBJ1-2
size: .
DNA: TGCGCCAGCAGCCAGGGTGGCGACAGATACTATGGCTACACCTTC
CDR3: CASSQGGDRYYGYTF

D: TRBD2
V: TRBV19
J: TRBJ2-1
size: once
DNA: TGTGCCAGTAGACGTATAGCGGGAGGCTTATACAATGAGCAGTTCTTC
CDR3: CASRRIAGGLYNEQFF

D: .
V: TRBV7-2
J: TRBJ1-1
size: .
DNA: TGTGCCAGCAGCTTAGGACAGGCAAACACTGAAGCTTTCTTT
CDR3: CASSLGQANTEAFF

D: TRBD1
V: TRBV7-9
J: TRBJ1-2
size: .
DNA: TGTGCCAGCAGCTCAGACAGGGACTCTGGCTACACCTTC
CDR3: CASSSDRDSGYTF

D: TRBD2
V: TRBV24-1
J: TRBJ2-3
size: .
DNA: TGTGCCACCATAGAGCGGGATGCGGTAGATACGCAGTATTTT
CDR3: CATIERDAVDTQYF

D: TRBD1
V: TRBV7-2
J: TRBJ1-2
size: .
DNA: TGTGCCAGCAGCTTCCCGACAGGGGGTCGCAGCTATGGCTACACCTTC
CDR3: CASSFPTGGRSYGYTF

D: .
V: TRBV6-5
J: TRBJ2-7
size: few
DNA: TGTGCCAGCAGTTACAGTTTTACAGACACCTACGAGCAGTACTTC
CDR3: CASSYSFTDTYEQYF

D: TRBD1
V: TRBV2
J: TRBJ1-4
size: .
DNA: TGTGCCAGCAGTGGGACAGGGCGGGAAAAACTGTTTTTT
CDR3: CASSGTGREKLFF

D: TRBD1
V: TRBV7-8
J: TRBJ1-5
size: .
DNA: TGTGCCAGCAGCCCAGGACAGGGGGCCTACAATCAGCCCCAGCATTTT
CDR3: CASSPGQGAYNQPQHF

D: .
V: TRBV30
J: TRBJ1-1
size: few
DNA: TGTGCCTGGAGGGTGGGACATAAGAACACTGAAGCTTTCTTT
CDR3: CAWRVGHKNTEAFF

D: TRBD1
V: TRBV7-6
J: TRBJ1-2
size: .
DNA: TGTGCCAGCAGCTTGGGTACAGGGGCTAACTATGGCTACACCTTC
CDR3: CASSLGTGANYGYTF

D: .
V: TRBV4-3
J: TRBJ2-5
size: .
DNA: TGCGCCAGCAGCCAAGATCTAGGGGTTCTGGAGACCCAGTACTTC
CDR3: CASSQDLGVLETQYF

D: TRBD1
V: TRBV6-6
J: TRBJ1-2
size: .
DNA: TGTGCCAGCAGTTACCAGGGGGATGGCTACACCTTC
CDR3: CASSYQGDGYTF

D: TRBD2
V: TRBV2
J: TRBJ2-5
size: few
DNA: TGTGCCAGCACCCTCGAGGGACTAGCGCGGGAGACCCAGTACTTC
CDR3: CASTLEGLARETQYF

D: TRBD1
V: TRBV10-3
J: TRBJ2-1
size: .
DNA: TGTGCCATCCCACAGGGGGCTAGCGTGAACAATGAGCAGTTCTTC
CDR3: CAIPQGASVNNEQFF

D: .
V: TRBV3-1/TRBV3-2
J: TRBJ1-5
size: .
DNA: TGTGCCAGCAGCCAAGATCTGGGCAGGAATCAGCCCCAGCATTTT
CDR3: CASSQDLGRNQPQHF

D: TRBD1
V: TRBV5-1
J: TRBJ2-3
size: .
DNA: TGCGCCAGCAGCTTAGGGACAGGGGATACGCAGTATTTT
CDR3: CASSLGTGDTQYF

D: TRBD1
V: TRBV30
J: TRBJ1-4
size: .
DNA: TGTGCCTGGAGTGGGGGACAGGGAGGTGGAAAACTGTTTTTT
CDR3: CAWSGGQGGGKLFF

D: TRBD1
V: TRBV19
J: TRBJ1-2
size: .
DNA: TGTGCCAGTAGAACAGGGGGCGCCTGGCTAGAAGGCTACACCTTC
CDR3: CASRTGGAWLEGYTF

D: .
V: TRBV24-1
J: TRBJ1-5
size: .
DNA: TGTGCCACCAGTGATTTACTCCGAGGGCCCCAGCATTTT
CDR3: CATSDLLRGPQHF

D: TRBD1
V: TRBV29-1
J: TRBJ1-1
size: .
DNA: TGCAGCGTGACAGGGGCCGCACGGAACACTGAAGCTTTCTTT
CDR3: CSVTGAARNTEAFF

D: .
V: TRBV4-2
J: TRBJ1-3
size: .
DNA: TGTGCCAGCAGCGTAGACAGCGTCAGATCTGGAAACACCATATATTTT
CDR3: CASSVDSVRSGNTIYF

D: .
V: TRBV6-5
J: TRBJ2-7
size: .
DNA: TGTGCCAGCAGTTACTCGTTCGGCAGGCACTACGAGCAGTACTTC
CDR3: CASSYSFGRHYEQYF

D: .
V: TRBV9
J: TRBJ1-1
size: .
DNA: TGTGCCAGCAGCCTGGACAGATTGAACACTGAAGCTTTCTTT
CDR3: CASSLDRLNTEAFF

D: .
V: TRBV11-3
J: TRBJ1-6
size: few
DNA: TGTGCCAGCAGCTTTTCAGGTCATAATTCACCCCTCCACTTT
CDR3: CASSFSGHNSPLHF

D: TRBD2
V: TRBV18
J: TRBJ2-2
size: .
DNA: TGTGCCAGCTCCCCGCTGGGACTAGCGGGAGCGGGCGGCACCGGGGAGCTGTTTTTT
CDR3: CASSPLGLAGAGGTGELFF

D: .
V: TRBV28
J: TRBJ1-3
size: .
DNA: TGTGCCAGCAGTCCAGGGGTAGGAAACACCATATATTTT
CDR3: CASSPGVGNTIYF

D: .
V: TRBV13
J: TRBJ2-7
size: .
DNA: TGTGCCAGCAGCTTTGGAGACTACGCCTACGAGCAGTACTTC
CDR3: CASSFGDYAYEQYF

D: .
V: TRBV9
J: TRBJ2-2
size: .
DNA: TGTGCCAGCAGCGTAGTAGGGACACCAAACACCGGGGAGCTGTTTTTT
CDR3: CASSVVGTPNTGELFF

D: .
V: TRBV7-9
J: TRBJ1-1
size: few
DNA: TGTGCCAGCAGCTGGGGGGGACAGAACACTGAAGCTTTCTTT
CDR3: CASSWGGQNTEAFF

D: .
V: TRBV19
J: TRBJ2-5
size: few
DNA: TGTGCCAGTAGTATGTACCCGGGAGCGCAAGAGACCCAGTACTTC
CDR3: CASSMYPGAQETQYF

D: .
V: TRBV6-5
J: TRBJ2-7
size: once
DNA: TGTGCCAGCAGTTACGAGGGGGTAGGCCTCTACGAGCAGTACTTC
CDR3: CASSYEGVGLYEQYF

D: .
V: TRBV3-1/TRBV3-2
J: TRBJ2-1
size: .
DNA: TGTGCCAGCAGCCATGGACTCCCTGAGCAGTTCTTC
CDR3: CASSHGLPEQFF

D: .
V: TRBV11-3
J: TRBJ2-7
size: .
DNA: TGTGCCAGCAGCCAGTCGGGCTCCTACGAGCAGTACTTC
CDR3: CASSQSGSYEQYF

D: .
V: TRBV6-5
J: TRBJ1-6
size: .
DNA: TGTGCCAGCAGTTATATGGACAGCCGCAATTCACCCCTCCACTTT
CDR3: CASSYMDSRNSPLHF

D: .
V: TRBV9
J: TRBJ1-2
size: .
DNA: TGTGCCAGCGGACGGGAGACCTCTAACTATGGCTACACCTTC
CDR3: CASGRETSNYGYTF

D: .
V: TRBV5-6
J: TRBJ1-2
size: .
DNA: TGTGCCAGCAGCTTTAGACAGTCCTATGGCTACACCTTC
CDR3: CASSFRQSYGYTF

D: .
V: TRBV7-2
J: TRBJ1-1
size: .
DNA: TGTGCCAGCAGCCCTCCGGGGGGGAACACTGAAGCTTTCTTT
CDR3: CASSPPGGNTEAFF

D: .
V: TRBV29-1
J: TRBJ1-2
size: .
DNA: TGCAGCGTCCAATCACCAGGAACCCGAGGTAGCGATGGCTACACCTTC
CDR3: CSVQSPGTRGSDGYTF

D: .
V: TRBV7-8
J: TRBJ1-1
size: few
DNA: TGTGCCAGCAGCTTAGCCCGAGTCCTAACGGCTGAAGCTTTCTTT
CDR3: CASSLARVLTAEAFF